A single sample is the source of the 4 T cell receptor beta chains below, sequenced in a study of CD8 T cells in Susac syndrome. With random hexamers, reverse transcription was performed on roughly 0.45 to 1 ug of RNA. Each CDR3 protein gets one entry after TCRdb re-called the immunoSEQ multiplex PCR reads with MiXCR. The sample holds tens of thousands of distinct CDR3 sequences, about 93% seen once. The sequenced sample was CD4+ T cells from PBMCs. The receptors shown here come from a human donor with Susac syndrome.

The chain has TRBV29-1 and TRBJ2-7, with 7 bases matching TRBD2. This CDR3 contains 16 residues. With 1 base clipped from V and 1 base from J, the junction kept 10 bases outside the gene matches. Germline CDR1 reads SQVTM; CDR2 reads ANQGSEA. The CDR3 spells CSVEAKWGGGSYEQYF. For the CDR3, the DNA is TGCAGCGTTGAAGCGAAGTGGGGCGGGGGTTCCTACGAGCAGTACTTC.

The V gene is TRBV4-1, the J gene TRBJ2-7; 9 nucleotides align to TRBD2. V shed 0 bases, J shed 0 bases, and the junction held 3 bases outside the gene matches. Germline values: CDR1 MGHRA, CDR2 YSYEKL. The CDR3 has 16 amino acids. The DNA of the CDR3 is TGCGCCAGCAGCCAAGACAGCGGGGGGTTCTCCTACGAGCAGTACTTC. It translates to CASSQDSGGFSYEQYF.

The rearrangement joins TRBV20-1 to TRBJ1-5; D unclear. V was trimmed by 3 bases and J by 0 bases, leaving 3 bases between them. CDR1 and CDR2 (germline): DFQATT, SNEGSKA (reference sequence). The CDR3 is made up of 12 amino acids. The CDR3 region has the DNA TGCAGTGCTAGCGCTAGCAATCAGCCCCAGCATTTT. Translating gives CSASASNQPQHF.

The rearrangement uses TRBV29-1 and TRBJ2-2, with TRBD2 matching 15 bases. Germline loops: CDR1 SQVTM, CDR2 ANQGSEA. This CDR3 has 16 residues. Losses at the gene ends were 4 bases for V and 4 bases for J; bases not matched to a gene: 4. CDR3 sequence reads: CSVVGTSGGLTGELFF. The DNA of the CDR3 is TGCAGCGTTGTTGGGACTAGCGGGGGGCTCACCGGGGAGCTGTTTTTT.